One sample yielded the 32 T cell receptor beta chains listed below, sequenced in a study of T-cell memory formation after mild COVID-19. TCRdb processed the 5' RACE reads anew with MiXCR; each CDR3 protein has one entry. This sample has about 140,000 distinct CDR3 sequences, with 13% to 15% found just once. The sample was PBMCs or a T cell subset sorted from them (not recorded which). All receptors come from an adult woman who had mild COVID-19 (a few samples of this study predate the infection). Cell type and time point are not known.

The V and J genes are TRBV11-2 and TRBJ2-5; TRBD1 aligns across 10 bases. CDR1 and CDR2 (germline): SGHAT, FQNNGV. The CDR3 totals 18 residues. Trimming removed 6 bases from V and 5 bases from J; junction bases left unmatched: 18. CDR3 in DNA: TGTGCCAGCAGTCCCCTCCCGGGACAGGGGTCCGTAAGGGAGACCCAGTACTTC. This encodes CASSPLPGQGSVRETQYF. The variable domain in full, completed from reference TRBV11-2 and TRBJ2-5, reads EAGVAQSPRYKIIEKRQSVAFWCNPISGHATLYWYQQILGQGPKLLIQFQNNGVVDDSQLPKDRFSAERLKGVDSTLKIQPAKLEDSAVYLCASSPLPGQGSVRETQYFGPGTRLLVL.

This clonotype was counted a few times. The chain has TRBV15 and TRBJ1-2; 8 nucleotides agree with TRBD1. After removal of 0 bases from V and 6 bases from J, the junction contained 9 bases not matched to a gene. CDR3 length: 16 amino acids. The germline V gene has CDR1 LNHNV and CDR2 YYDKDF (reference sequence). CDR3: CATSREPDQGAHGYTF. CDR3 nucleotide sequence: TGTGCCACCAGCAGAGAGCCAGACCAGGGGGCTCATGGCTACACCTTC.

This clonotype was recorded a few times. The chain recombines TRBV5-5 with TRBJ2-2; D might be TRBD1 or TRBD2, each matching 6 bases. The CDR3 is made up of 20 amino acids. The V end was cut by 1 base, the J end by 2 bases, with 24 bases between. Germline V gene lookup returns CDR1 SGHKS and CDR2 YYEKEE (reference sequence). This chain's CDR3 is CASSLYGGGSIYGNTGELFF. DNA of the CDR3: TGTGCCAGCAGCTTGTACGGGGGCGGGTCCATCTATGGTAACACCGGGGAGCTGTTTTTT.

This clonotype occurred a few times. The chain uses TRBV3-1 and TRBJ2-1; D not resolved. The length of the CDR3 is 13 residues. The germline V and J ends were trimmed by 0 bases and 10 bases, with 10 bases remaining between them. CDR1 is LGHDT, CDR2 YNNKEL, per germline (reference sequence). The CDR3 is CASSQERYGEQFF. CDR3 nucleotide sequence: TGTGCCAGCAGCCAAGAAAGATACGGCGAGCAGTTCTTC.

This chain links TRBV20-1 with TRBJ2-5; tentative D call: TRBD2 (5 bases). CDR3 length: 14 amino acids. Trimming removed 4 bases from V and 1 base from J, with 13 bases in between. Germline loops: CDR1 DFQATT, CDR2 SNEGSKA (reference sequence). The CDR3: CSATPLAGQETQYF. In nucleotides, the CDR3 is TGCAGTGCTACTCCTCTGGCGGGCCAAGAGACCCAGTACTTC.

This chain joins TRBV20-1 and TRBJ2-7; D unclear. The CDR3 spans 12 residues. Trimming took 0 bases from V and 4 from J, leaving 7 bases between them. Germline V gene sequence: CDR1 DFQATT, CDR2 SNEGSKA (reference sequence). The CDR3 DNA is TGCAGTGCTAGAGAGGCAGAATACGAGCAGTACTTC. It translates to CSAREAEYEQYF.

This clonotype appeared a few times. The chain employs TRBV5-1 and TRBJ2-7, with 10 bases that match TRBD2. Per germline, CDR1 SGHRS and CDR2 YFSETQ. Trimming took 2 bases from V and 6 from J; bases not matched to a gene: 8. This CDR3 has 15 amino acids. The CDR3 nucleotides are TGCGCCAGCAGCTTCGGGCTAGCGGGGGACTTCGAGCAGTACTTC. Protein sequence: CASSFGLAGDFEQYF. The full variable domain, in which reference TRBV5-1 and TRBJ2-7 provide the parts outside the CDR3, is KAGVTQTPRYLIKTRGQQVTLSCSPISGHRSVSWYQQTPGQGLQFLFEYFSETQRNKGNFPGRFSGRQFSNSRSEMNVSTLELGDSALYLCASSFGLAGDFEQYFGPGTRLTVT.

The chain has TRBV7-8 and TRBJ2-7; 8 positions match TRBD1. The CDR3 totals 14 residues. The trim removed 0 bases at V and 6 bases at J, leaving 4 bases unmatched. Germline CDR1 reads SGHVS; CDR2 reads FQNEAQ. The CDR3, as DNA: TGTGCCAGCAGCTTAGCTCGGGACAGGACCGAGCAGTACTTC. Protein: CASSLARDRTEQYF.

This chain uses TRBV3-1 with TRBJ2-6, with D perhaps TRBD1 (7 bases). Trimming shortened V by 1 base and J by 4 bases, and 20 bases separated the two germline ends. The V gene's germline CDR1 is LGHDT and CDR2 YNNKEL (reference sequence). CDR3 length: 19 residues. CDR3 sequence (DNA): TGTGCCAGCAGCCAAGCTTCAGGACAGGACTACTCAGGGGCCAACGTCCTGACTTTC. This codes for CASSQASGQDYSGANVLTF.

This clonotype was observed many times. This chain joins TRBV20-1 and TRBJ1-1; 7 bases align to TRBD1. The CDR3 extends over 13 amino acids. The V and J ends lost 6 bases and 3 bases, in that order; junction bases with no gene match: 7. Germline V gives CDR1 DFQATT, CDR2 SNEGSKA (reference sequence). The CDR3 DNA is TGCAGTGCCTCAGGGGGGATGGACACTGAAGCTTTCTTT. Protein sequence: CSASGGMDTEAFF.

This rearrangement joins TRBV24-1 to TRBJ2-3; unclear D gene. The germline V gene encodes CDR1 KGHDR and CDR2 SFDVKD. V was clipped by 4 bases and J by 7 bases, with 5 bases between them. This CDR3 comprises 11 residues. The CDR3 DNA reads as TGTGCCACCAGTGAGGGTCATACGCAGTATTTT. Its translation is CATSEGHTQYF.

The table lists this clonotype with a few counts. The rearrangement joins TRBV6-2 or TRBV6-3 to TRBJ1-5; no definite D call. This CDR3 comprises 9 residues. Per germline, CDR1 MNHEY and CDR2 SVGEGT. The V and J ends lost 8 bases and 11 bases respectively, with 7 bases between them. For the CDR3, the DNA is TGTGCCAGCGGCCCCGCCCAGCATTTT. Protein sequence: CASGPAQHF.

The CDR3 DNA sequence: TGTGCCACCAGTGACCCGCCGACAGAAGGCTACAATGAGCAGTTCTTC. Protein: CATSDPPTEGYNEQFF. This chain joins TRBV24-1 and TRBJ2-1, with D perhaps matching TRBD1 (5 bases). The germline V gene has CDR1 KGHDR and CDR2 SFDVKD. The CDR3 spans 16 residues. The germline V and J ends were trimmed by 4 bases and 3 bases, with 15 bases remaining between them.

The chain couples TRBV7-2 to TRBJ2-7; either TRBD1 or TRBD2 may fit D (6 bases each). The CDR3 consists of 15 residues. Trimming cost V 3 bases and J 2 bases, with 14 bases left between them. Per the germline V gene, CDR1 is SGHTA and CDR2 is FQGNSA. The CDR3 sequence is CASSLSRDITYEQYF. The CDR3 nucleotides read TGTGCCAGCAGCTTGTCGCGGGACATCACCTACGAGCAGTACTTC.

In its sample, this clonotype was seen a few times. CDR3 in amino acids: CASSTLPSGSYEQYF. The CDR3 coding sequence is TGTGCCAGCAGCACCCTACCTAGCGGGAGCTACGAGCAGTACTTC. V is TRBV7-8 and J is TRBJ2-7; 10 nucleotides match TRBD2. The J segment lost 3 bases and the V segment lost 5 bases, leaving 7 bases of the junction unmatched. The CDR3 totals 15 residues. Germline V CDR1 and CDR2: SGHVS, FQNEAQ.

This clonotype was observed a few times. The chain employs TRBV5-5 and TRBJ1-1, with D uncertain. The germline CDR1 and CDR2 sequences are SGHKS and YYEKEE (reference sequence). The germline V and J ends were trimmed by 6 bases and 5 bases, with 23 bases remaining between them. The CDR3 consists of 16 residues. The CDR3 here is CASTLSSGVRRTEAFF. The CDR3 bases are TGTGCCAGCACCCTTTCGTCTGGGGTAAGGAGGACTGAAGCTTTCTTT.

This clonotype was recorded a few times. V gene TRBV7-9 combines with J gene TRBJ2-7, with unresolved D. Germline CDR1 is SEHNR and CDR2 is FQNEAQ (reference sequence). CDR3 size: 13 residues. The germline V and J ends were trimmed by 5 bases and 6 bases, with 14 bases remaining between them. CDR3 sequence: CASSPTSSREQYF. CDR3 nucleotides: TGTGCCAGCAGCCCCACGAGTTCTCGCGAGCAGTACTTC.

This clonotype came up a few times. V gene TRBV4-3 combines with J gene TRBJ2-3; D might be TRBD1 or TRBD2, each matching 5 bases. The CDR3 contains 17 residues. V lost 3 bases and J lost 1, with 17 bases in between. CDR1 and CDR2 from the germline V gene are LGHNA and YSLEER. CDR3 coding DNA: TGCGCCAGCAGCCAGGAACTCACAGGAGGTGGCACAGATACGCAGTATTTT. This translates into CASSQELTGGGTDTQYF.

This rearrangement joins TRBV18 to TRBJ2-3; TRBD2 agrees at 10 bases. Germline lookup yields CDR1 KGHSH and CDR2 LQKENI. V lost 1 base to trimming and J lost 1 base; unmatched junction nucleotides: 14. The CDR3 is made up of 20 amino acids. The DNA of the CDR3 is TGTGCCAGCTCACCACTAGAGGAACTAGCGGGACTGACCCGCACAGATACGCAGTATTTT. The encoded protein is CASSPLEELAGLTRTDTQYF.

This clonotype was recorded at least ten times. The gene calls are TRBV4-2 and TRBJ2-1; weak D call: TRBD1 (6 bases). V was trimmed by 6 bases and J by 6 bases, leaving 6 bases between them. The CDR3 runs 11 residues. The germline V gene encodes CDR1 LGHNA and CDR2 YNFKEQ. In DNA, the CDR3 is TGTGCCAGCAGAGGGGGCAATGAGCAGTTCTTC. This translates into CASRGGNEQFF.

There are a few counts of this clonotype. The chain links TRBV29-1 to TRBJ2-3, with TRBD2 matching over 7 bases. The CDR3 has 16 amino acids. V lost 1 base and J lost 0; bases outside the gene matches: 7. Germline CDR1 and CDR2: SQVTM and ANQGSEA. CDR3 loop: CSVEGWISGSTDTQYF. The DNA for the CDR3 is TGCAGCGTTGAAGGGTGGATTAGCGGGAGCACAGATACGCAGTATTTT.

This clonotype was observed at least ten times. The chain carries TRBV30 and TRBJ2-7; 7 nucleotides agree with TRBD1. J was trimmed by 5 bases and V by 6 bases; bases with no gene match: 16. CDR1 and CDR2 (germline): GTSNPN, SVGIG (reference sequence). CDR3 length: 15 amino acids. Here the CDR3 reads CACKVLDRFGDEQYF. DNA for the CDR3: TGTGCCTGCAAAGTTTTGGACAGGTTTGGCGACGAGCAGTACTTC.

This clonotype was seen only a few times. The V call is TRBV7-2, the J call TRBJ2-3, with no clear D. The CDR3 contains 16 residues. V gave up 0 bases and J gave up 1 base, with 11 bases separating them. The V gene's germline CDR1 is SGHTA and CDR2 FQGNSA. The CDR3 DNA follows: TGTGCCAGCAGCTTAGCCCCCGTCACAGGCACAGATACGCAGTATTTT. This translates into CASSLAPVTGTDTQYF.

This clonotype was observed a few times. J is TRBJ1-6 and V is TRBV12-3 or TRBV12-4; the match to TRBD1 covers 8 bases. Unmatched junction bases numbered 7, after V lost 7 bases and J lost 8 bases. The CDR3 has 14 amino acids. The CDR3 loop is CASTKDRVDSPLHF. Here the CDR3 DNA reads TGTGCCAGCACCAAGGACAGGGTAGATTCACCCCTCCACTTT.

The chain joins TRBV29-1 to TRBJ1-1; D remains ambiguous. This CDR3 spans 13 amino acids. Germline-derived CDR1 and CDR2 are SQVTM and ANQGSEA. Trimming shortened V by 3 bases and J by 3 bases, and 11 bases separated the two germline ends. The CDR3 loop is CSVEEGFDTEAFF. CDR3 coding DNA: TGCAGCGTTGAGGAGGGATTCGACACTGAAGCTTTCTTT.

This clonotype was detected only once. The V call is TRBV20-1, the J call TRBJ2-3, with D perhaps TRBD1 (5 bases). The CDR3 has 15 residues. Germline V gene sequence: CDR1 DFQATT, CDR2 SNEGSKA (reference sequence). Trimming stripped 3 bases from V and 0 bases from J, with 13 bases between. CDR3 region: CSASFTRTSTDTQYF. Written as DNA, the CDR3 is TGCAGTGCTAGTTTCACGCGGACAAGCACAGATACGCAGTATTTT.

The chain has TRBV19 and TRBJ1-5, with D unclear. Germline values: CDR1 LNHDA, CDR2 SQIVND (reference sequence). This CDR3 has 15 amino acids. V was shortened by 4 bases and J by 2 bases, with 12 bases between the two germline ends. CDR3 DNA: TGTGCCAGTAGTAGCCTGTGGATCGGCAATCAGCCCCAGCATTTT. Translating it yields CASSSLWIGNQPQHF.

The CDR3 DNA follows: TGCGCCAGCAGCCGGACTAGCGCGAGCTCCTACAATGAGCAGTTCTTC. Translation: CASSRTSASSYNEQFF. The J gene is TRBJ2-1, the V gene TRBV5-1; 9 nucleotides line up with TRBD2. This CDR3 spans 16 amino acids. V lost 4 bases, J lost 0 bases, and 5 bases stayed unmatched. In germline, CDR1 is SGHRS, CDR2 YFSETQ.

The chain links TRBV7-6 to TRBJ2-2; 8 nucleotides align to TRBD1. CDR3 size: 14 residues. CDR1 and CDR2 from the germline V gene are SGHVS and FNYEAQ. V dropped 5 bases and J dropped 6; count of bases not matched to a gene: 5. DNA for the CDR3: TGTGCCAGCAGCCGTATGACAGGGGCCGGGGAGCTGTTTTTT. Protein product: CASSRMTGAGELFF.

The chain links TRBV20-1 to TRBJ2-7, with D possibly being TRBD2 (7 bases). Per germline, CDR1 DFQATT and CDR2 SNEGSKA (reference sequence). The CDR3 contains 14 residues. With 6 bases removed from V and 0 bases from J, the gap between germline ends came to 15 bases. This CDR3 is CSAGGADSSYEQYF. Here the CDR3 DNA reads TGCAGTGCAGGGGGGGCAGATTCCTCCTACGAGCAGTACTTC.

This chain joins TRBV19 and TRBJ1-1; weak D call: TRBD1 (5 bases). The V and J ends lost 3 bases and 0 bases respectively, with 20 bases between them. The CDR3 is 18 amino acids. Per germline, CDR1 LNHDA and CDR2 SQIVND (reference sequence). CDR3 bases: TGTGCCAGTAGTATCATAGGTGGGGGAGACACCATGAACACTGAAGCTTTCTTT. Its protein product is CASSIIGGGDTMNTEAFF.

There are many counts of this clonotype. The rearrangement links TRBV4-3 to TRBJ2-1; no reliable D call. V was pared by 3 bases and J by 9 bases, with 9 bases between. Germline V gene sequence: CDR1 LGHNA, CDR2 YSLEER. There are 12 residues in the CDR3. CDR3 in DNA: TGCGCCAGCAGCCAGATAAAGGGTGAGCAGTTCTTC. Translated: CASSQIKGEQFF.